This TCR beta chain stems from a study of blood T cell repertoires in COVID-19. This clone appeared a few times. Germline values: CDR1 SGDLS, CDR2 YYNGEE. The V and J ends lost 1 base and 6 bases, in that order; junction bases with no gene match: 0. The CDR3 consists of 13 residues. Libraries were prepared by immunoSEQ multiplex PCR; TCRdb keeps only in-frame clonotypes and omits some of them. In the table there are around 170,000 clones, less than 85% of which are singletons. This sequence was found in an elderly woman with acute or convalescent COVID-19. The chain combines TRBV9 with TRBJ2-7; TRBD2 matches at 11 bases. What was sequenced was peripheral blood. The chain's CDR3 is CASSVTSGSEQYF. The DNA of the CDR3 is TGTGCCAGCAGCGTAACTAGCGGGAGCGAGCAGTACTTC.